The 3 T cell receptor beta chains given below trace back to one sample, sequenced in a study of graft-versus-host responses after intestinal transplantation. TCRdb keeps only in-frame clones here, not all; method: immunoSEQ multiplex PCR. The data show about 20,000 clones, roughly nine tenths seen once. The sequences come from PBMCs, collected just over 230 days after intestinal transplant. These receptors were obtained from a human patient who received an intestinal transplant, so some T cells may come from the graft donor.

The V gene is TRBV29-1, the J gene TRBJ1-3; D unclear. The CDR3 is made up of 12 amino acids. The germline V gene has CDR1 SQVTM and CDR2 ANQGSEA. The V and J ends lost 2 bases and 6 bases respectively, with 8 bases between them. CDR3 coding DNA: TGCAGCGTTGAAACCGAGGAAAACACCATATATTTT. This gives the protein CSVETEENTIYF.

This chain links TRBV4-1 with TRBJ2-1; no clear D. There are 14 residues in the CDR3. Trimming left V 0 bases short and J 3 bases short, with 6 bases between. Per germline, CDR1 MGHRA and CDR2 YSYEKL. The CDR3 region has the DNA TGCGCCAGCAGCCAAGAATCAGGCTACAATGAGCAGTTCTTC. This sequence encodes CASSQESGYNEQFF.

The chain joins TRBV6-1 to TRBJ2-5; TRBD1 is a possible D gene (5 bases). The J call could be wrong; TRBJ2-7 is a better fit for the DNA end. The V gene's germline CDR1 is MNHNS and CDR2 SASEGT. The CDR3 runs to 14 residues. The CDR3, as DNA: TGTGCCAGCATCGCGGCAGGGATCACCTACGAGCAGTACTTC. Amino acid sequence: CASIAAGITYEQYF.